Presented here are 4 T cell receptor beta chains from one specimen sequenced in a study of blood T cell repertoires in COVID-19. Profiling relied on immunoSEQ multiplex PCR, and the TCRdb table lists in-frame clones only, not all of them. The table records 150,000 to 200,000 clones, around 87% of them present only once. The sequenced sample consisted of peripheral blood. These receptors came from a man in his 60s with COVID-19, enrolled during active disease.

This clone was seen once. This rearrangement joins TRBV2 to TRBJ2-1, with 8 positions matching TRBD2. V shed 3 bases, J shed 2 bases, and the junction held 3 bases outside the gene matches. This CDR3 region has 15 residues. Germline loops: CDR1 SNHLY, CDR2 FYNNEI. CDR3 nucleotides: TGTGCCAGCAGTGACGGGAGGGCCGCCTACAATGAGCAGTTCTTC. Translating it yields CASSDGRAAYNEQFF.

The chain links TRBV10-3 to TRBJ1-2; tentatively, D is TRBD1 (5 bases). Germline lookup yields CDR1 ENHRY and CDR2 SYGVKD. The V gene lost 6 bases and the J gene lost 0 bases, with 14 bases spanning the gap. This CDR3 has 15 amino acids. As DNA, the CDR3 is TGTGCCATCAGCCCAAAGCAGGGTTCTAACTATGGCTACACCTTC. Its protein product is CAISPKQGSNYGYTF.

The J gene is TRBJ2-1, the V gene TRBV27; 9 bases match TRBD2. Germline-derived CDR1 and CDR2 are MNHEY and SMNVEV (reference sequence). The CDR3 is 14 residues long. Germline trimming cut 7 bases from V and 4 bases from J; bases unmatched to any gene: 5. For the CDR3, the DNA is TGTGCCAGCACCCTCGCGGGAGGGTACAATGAGCAGTTCTTC. It specifies CASTLAGGYNEQFF.

The rearrangement joins TRBV12-3 or TRBV12-4 to TRBJ1-1; 7 bases line up with TRBD1. This CDR3 has 13 amino acids. V shed 6 bases and J 4 bases; nucleotides not matched to a gene: 5. CDR3: CASSSTGPTEAFF. The CDR3 nucleotides read TGTGCCAGCAGCTCGACAGGGCCCACTGAAGCTTTCTTT.